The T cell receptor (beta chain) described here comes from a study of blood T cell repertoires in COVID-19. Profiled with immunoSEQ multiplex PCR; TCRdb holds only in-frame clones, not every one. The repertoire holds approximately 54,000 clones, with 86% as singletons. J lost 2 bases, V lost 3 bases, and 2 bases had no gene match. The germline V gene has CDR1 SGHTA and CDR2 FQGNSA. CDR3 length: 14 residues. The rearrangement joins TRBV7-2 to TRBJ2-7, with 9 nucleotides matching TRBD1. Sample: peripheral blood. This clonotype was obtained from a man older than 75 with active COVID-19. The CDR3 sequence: CASSFNRGPYEQYF. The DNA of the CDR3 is TGTGCCAGCAGCTTTAACAGGGGGCCCTACGAGCAGTACTTC.